The T cell receptor beta chain described here comes from a study of Graves' ophthalmopathy and Graves' hyperthyroidism. About the study: Peripheral blood was collected at initial diagnosis, before any treatment.

General observations from the study: In blood, most expanded thyroid clonotypes above 0.001 frequency were also detected.

Diagnostic conclusions were grounded in clinical symptoms, serum thyroxine, TRAb, thyroid ultrasound and orbital computed tomography. What supplied the PBMCs was 7.5 to 10 ml of fresh peripheral blood. Amplified TCR beta CDR3 regions were obtained using RNA transcripts as template. The first round was an RT-PCR with HTBI primers, and the second round was a multiplex PCR. A single record per CDR3 protein comes from TCRdb applying MiXCR to the multiplex PCR reads. Here the sample spans 220,000 or so distinct CDR3 sequences, 20% to 25% being singletons. Deletions cut 1 base from V and 5 bases from J, with 9 bases between. The CDR3 contains 13 residues. CDR1 GTSNPN and CDR2 SVGIG come from the germline V gene (reference sequence). This clonotype was found many times. The antigen remains unidentified.

The genes are TRBV30 and TRBJ1-5; tentatively, D is TRBD1 (5 bases). The sequence derives from a woman aged 45-65 years with Graves' ophthalmopathy. Sequenced material: peripheral blood. DNA for the CDR3: TGTGCCTGGAGTGGCGGGGGAGATCAGCCCCAGCATTTT. Protein sequence: CAWSGGGDQPQHF.